This T cell receptor (beta chain) is from a study of response to subunit inactivated influenza vaccine. One entry per CDR3 protein, called by TCRdb with MiXCR from the RT-PCR reads. The table includes over 650,000 distinct CDR3 sequences, less than 20% detected once. V lost 0 bases and J lost 5, with 8 bases in between. CDR1 is SGHRS, CDR2 YFSETQ, per germline. The CDR3 is 13 residues long. This clonotype was recorded at least ten times. The chain couples TRBV5-1 to TRBJ1-1, with D tentatively TRBD1 (5 bases). Sequencing was performed on PBMCs from blood, taken around 5 days after vaccination. The clonotype comes from a man in his fifties or sixties who received an inactivated influenza vaccine. The CDR3 spells CASSLEGRTEAFF. The CDR3 coding sequence is TGCGCCAGCAGCTTGGAGGGGAGGACTGAAGCTTTCTTT.